The 2 T cell receptor beta chains presented below share a single source sample, sequenced in a study of regulatory T cells in long-lasting Graves disease. CDR3 regions were amplified by Arm-PCR using iRepertoire HTBI primers to build TCR beta libraries. TCRdb reprocessed the multiplex PCR reads via MiXCR and lists one record per CDR3 protein. The sample has roughly 500,000 distinct CDR3 sequences; about 14% are singletons. Indicated time point: newly diagnosed GD, antithyroid drugs for less than 3 months. Isolated PBMC RNA provided the starting material for the TCR library. These data also featured in a second study, about T cells in Graves' hyperthyroidism and ophthalmopathy.

Sequencing used peripheral blood mononuclear cells (PBMCs), obtained at new diagnosis, from a patient treated with antithyroid drugs. The origin of the receptors is a man in his thirties or forties with Graves disease.

In its sample, this clonotype was seen many times. The chain has TRBV29-1 and TRBJ1-5; a possible D gene is TRBD1 (6 bases). The CDR3 consists of 13 residues. Germline V gene data show CDR1 as SQVTM and CDR2 as ANQGSEA. Trimming took off 8 bases at V and 7 bases at J, with 18 bases between the two ends. Written as DNA, the CDR3 is TGCAGCACCCTTAGGGAGGGGGACCAGCCCCAGCATTTT. Translation gives CSTLREGDQPQHF.

In its sample, this clonotype was seen many times. The V and J genes are TRBV29-1 and TRBJ2-7, with a possible D match to TRBD2 (6 bases). Trimming shortened V by 4 bases and J by 0 bases, and 10 bases separated the two germline ends. This CDR3 has 13 residues. The germline CDR1 and CDR2 sequences are SQVTM and ANQGSEA. The CDR3 reads CSVVAGTSYEQYF. CDR3 coding DNA: TGCAGCGTTGTTGCGGGGACCTCCTACGAGCAGTACTTC.